The 5 T cell receptor beta chains below were found in one sample sequenced in a study of shared clonotypes between healthy human individuals. TCRdb keeps only in-frame clones here, not all; method: immunoSEQ multiplex PCR. There are some 2.1 million clones in the sample; about 93% occur only once, and around 1.8% lies in the top ten. CD45RO-negative CD8 cells positively selected for CCR7 made up the naive population, which excluded terminally differentiated effector memory CD45RA+ cells. Sequencing used naive CD8+ T cells from PBMCs. Every receptor here comes from a man aged 18 to 29 in good health. Some clones in this sample may be carry-over from other donors' samples.

This chain uses TRBV7-3 with TRBJ2-1, with 11 bases aligning to TRBD2. The CDR3 is made up of 17 amino acids. The V and J ends lost 2 bases and 5 bases, in that order; junction bases with no gene match: 8. CDR1 and CDR2 from the germline V gene are SGHTA and FQGTGA. This CDR3 reads CASSLVPLAGAHNEQFF. CDR3 nucleotides: TGTGCCAGCAGCTTAGTCCCACTAGCGGGAGCTCACAATGAGCAGTTCTTC.

This sequence joins TRBV13 and TRBJ1-2, with TRBD1 matching over 8 bases. The CDR3 contains 18 residues. Trimming at V came to 0 bases and at J to 4 bases, leaving 13 bases not matched to a gene. Per germline, CDR1 PRHDT and CDR2 FYEKMQ (reference sequence). The CDR3 sequence is CASSLGLDREGASYGYTF. Here the CDR3 DNA reads TGTGCCAGCAGCTTAGGTCTGGACAGGGAGGGGGCCAGCTATGGCTACACCTTC.

The CDR3 loop reads CASRQGARETQYF. Here the CDR3 DNA reads TGTGCCAGCAGACAGGGGGCGCGAGAGACCCAGTACTTC. The chain is built from TRBV2 and TRBJ2-5; the match to TRBD1 covers 9 bases. CDR3 length: 13 amino acids. Unmatched junction bases numbered 3, after V lost 6 bases and J lost 4 bases. The V gene's germline CDR1 is SNHLY and CDR2 FYNNEI.

The chain carries TRBV7-2 and TRBJ2-2; D not certain. Germline assignment: CDR1 SGHTA and CDR2 FQGNSA. This CDR3 region has 15 residues. With 5 bases removed from V and 3 bases from J, the gap between germline ends came to 13 bases. CDR3: CASSLHSTYTGELFF. CDR3 bases: TGTGCCAGCAGCCTCCATAGTACCTACACCGGGGAGCTGTTTTTT. Drawing the rest from reference TRBV7-2 and TRBJ2-2, the complete variable domain is GAGVSQSPSNKVTEKGKDVELRCDPISGHTALYWYRQSLGQGLEFLIYFQGNSAPDKSGLPSDRFSAERTGGSVSTLTIQRTQQEDSAVYLCASSLHSTYTGELFFGEGSRLTVL.

The chain links TRBV11-2 to TRBJ2-2, with a tentative D call TRBD1 (5 bases). CDR1 SGHAT and CDR2 FQNNGV come from the germline V gene. V lost 8 bases and J 3 bases, leaving 13 bases between the germline ends. This CDR3 is built from 14 residues. The CDR3, as DNA: TGTGCCAGCCCTAGGGGCGGTGACACCGGGGAGCTGTTTTTT. This sequence encodes CASPRGGDTGELFF. Combining the CDR3 with reference TRBV11-2 and TRBJ2-2 gives the whole variable domain EAGVAQSPRYKIIEKRQSVAFWCNPISGHATLYWYQQILGQGPKLLIQFQNNGVVDDSQLPKDRFSAERLKGVDSTLKIQPAKLEDSAVYLCASPRGGDTGELFFGEGSRLTVL.